This T cell receptor (beta chain) was observed in a study of blood T cell repertoires in COVID-19 (dated by TCRdb to between 2020 and 2021). About the investigation overall: The collaborator samples originated in the United States, Italy and Spain and spanned the acute and convalescent phases of COVID-19. The prospective study material was composed of cDNA or gDNA derived from T cells, B-cell-depleted T cells, or PBMCs. Deeply sampled blood TCRbeta repertoires from subjects exposed to, actively infected with, or recovered from COVID-19 were included in the dataset. The repertoires were released in a freely available public database intended as a resource for research on the immune response to SARS-CoV-2. The samples were drawn from two sources: the first 160 participants of the ongoing ImmuneRACE study, and 1,200 or so subjects contributed by 6 global collaborators. A de-identified subject ID, COVID-19 status, age in years and sex were almost always included in the sample metadata. Where available, HLA class I and class II types were taken from metadata supplied by the sample provider and were not determined by assay-based typing. On the study overall, not on this receptor specifically: How much clinical and demographic metadata was included differed by source and by participant, and the metadata was provided uncurated.

Counted from cysteine to phenylalanine, this CDR3 has 15 amino acids. Here the CDR3 DNA is all that survives: 45 bases in frame from base 1. After removal of 4 bases from V and 2 bases from J, the junction retains 4 bases not matched to a gene. In the germline V gene (reference sequence), CDR1 corresponds to SGHNT and CDR2 to YYREEE. The collaborating institutions used their own protocols to collect whole blood in K2EDTA tubes. Collaborator samples were shipped for TCRbeta analysis as frozen whole blood, isolated PBMCs, or DNA extracted from either sample type. This clone has a single count. Its antigen is not yet known. There are no base qualities to consult, and no much larger clone falls within one base. TCRbeta CDR3 regions were amplified from genomic DNA using the immunoSEQ Assay, a bias-controlled multiplex PCR. Per the original workflow: Within the assay, amplification of reference gene primers was used to estimate how many nucleated cells each sample contained. To quantify the absolute abundance of each unique TCRbeta CDR3 rearrangement, sequence reads were collapsed and filtered. Productive Simpson clonality was computed per sample as the square root of Simpson's diversity index over productive rearrangements. The source is immuneACCESS, and TCRdb retained only in-frame sequences with V and J called. Part of the clones is not carried over; for the studies checked, unresolved V genes explain less than half of this, and the remainder is unexplained. That table is the source of V, J and clone size, and D and trimming were worked out from the DNA. The table for this sample lists some 150,000 clones; over 75% of them were counted only once. Together, the top ten hold under 15% of the sample.

Source material: peripheral blood. This clonotype was sampled from a man aged 55 to 70 with active or convalescent COVID-19. The chain is encoded by TRBV5-4 joined to TRBJ1-4; 8 junctional bases match TRBD1. Read as DNA, the sequence is TGTGCCAGCAGCCTACGACAGGGGACTAATGAAAAACTGTTTTTT. It encodes CASSLRQGTNEKLFF.